The 13 T cell receptor beta chains below were found in one sample sequenced in a study of regulatory T cells in long-lasting Graves disease. Combining iRepertoire HTBI primers with Arm-PCR of CDR3 regions, the authors built TCR beta libraries. TCRdb recomputed calls from the multiplex PCR reads with MiXCR, one row per CDR3 protein. The repertoire consists of fewer than 550,000 distinct CDR3 sequences, with roughly a fifth occurring once and the leading ten covering 7% to 9%. Time point meaning: persistent/refractory GD, antithyroid drugs over 5 years with positive TRAb. After RNA was extracted from PBMCs, the TCR library was made from it. The source was peripheral blood mononuclear cells (PBMCs), collected when the disease was refractory, from a patient treated with antithyroid drugs. The source is a female donor with Graves disease.

There are a few counts of this clonotype. The chain uses TRBV24-1 and TRBJ2-5; TRBD1 matches 7 bases. Looked up from germline, CDR1 is KGHDR and CDR2 is SFDVKD. This CDR3 contains 16 residues. The J segment lost 5 bases and the V segment lost 2 bases, leaving 10 bases of the junction unmatched. For the CDR3, the DNA is TGTGCCACCAGTGATTCTACCGGGACAGCGAAGGAGACCCAGTACTTC. It specifies CATSDSTGTAKETQYF.

This clonotype was picked up many times. The chain combines TRBV29-1 with TRBJ2-2; the D is unclear. CDR1 is SQVTM, CDR2 ANQGSEA, per germline. Trimming pared 4 bases from V and 4 bases from J, leaving 10 bases between. This CDR3 spans 13 amino acids. In nucleotides, the CDR3 is TGCAGCGTTGGGGCAGAGATCACCGGGGAGCTGTTTTTT. Translation: CSVGAEITGELFF.

In regard to this clonotype: This may come from a read error, since a much larger clone is one base off. The rearrangement joins TRBV7-9 to TRBJ1-1; 8 nucleotides align to TRBD1. V was clipped by 2 bases and J by 10 bases; unmatched bases: 18. CDR1 and CDR2 from the germline V gene are SEHNR and FQNEAQ (reference sequence). This CDR3 is built from 17 residues. The CDR3 sequence is CASSLRQGKSKGGAAFF. The CDR3 DNA reads TGTGCCAGCAGCTTACGACAGGGGAAATCCAAAGGTGGTGCAGCTTTCTTT.

On this clonotype: It may be a read error: a sequence one base away is much more abundant. The V gene is TRBV28, the J gene TRBJ1-1; D ambiguous. Germline lookup yields CDR1 MDHEN and CDR2 SYDVKM. CDR3 length: 15 residues. The CDR3 DNA follows: TGTGCCAACAGTTTAGGCTCCTGGGCGAACACTGAAGCTTTCTTT. It yields the protein CANSLGSWANTEAFF.

There are many counts of this clonotype. The chain recombines TRBV7-2 with TRBJ2-5; D gene unclear. The CDR3 spans 12 residues. Germline loops: CDR1 SGHTA, CDR2 FQGNSA. Deletions cut 5 bases from V and 5 bases from J, with 9 bases between. Here the CDR3 reads CASSPDLETQYF. Written as DNA, the CDR3 is TGTGCCAGCAGCCCCGACCTGGAGACCCAGTACTTC.

This clonotype showed up just a few times. The V and J genes are TRBV30 and TRBJ1-6; D is uncertain. The V gene's germline CDR1 is GTSNPN and CDR2 SVGIG (reference sequence). V gave up 7 bases and J gave up 9 bases, with 10 bases separating them. The CDR3 extends over 11 amino acids. CDR3 sequence: CASGSVSPLHF. The CDR3 DNA sequence: TGTGCCTCGGGGTCCGTTTCACCCCTCCACTTT.

This clonotype was counted a few times. The junction and the germline gene differ at one end; a read error may be behind it. The J gene is TRBJ2-7, the V gene TRBV6-1; the D is unclear. CDR1 and CDR2 from the germline V gene are MNHNS and SASEGT. The CDR3 consists of 12 residues. The CDR3 nucleotides read TGTGCCAGTAGTATGAGAAGCAACGAGCGGTACTTC. It translates to CASSMRSNERYF.

This clonotype was recorded a few times. The CDR3 DNA is TGTGCCAGCAGCTCGCCCCCCTGGGACAGCCTTTACAATAGCAATCAGCCCCAGCATTTT. Translating it yields CASSSPPWDSLYNSNQPQHF. The chain combines TRBV5-8 with TRBJ1-5; TRBD1 matches at 7 bases. This CDR3 has 20 residues. Germline trimming cut 3 bases from V and 0 bases from J; bases unmatched to any gene: 18. CDR1 and CDR2 from the germline V gene are SGHTS and YDEGEE.

This clonotype was observed many times. The chain uses TRBV28 and TRBJ1-2; D is possibly TRBD1 (5 bases). In germline, CDR1 is MDHEN, CDR2 SYDVKM. CDR3 length: 13 amino acids. Trimming took off 8 bases at V and 2 bases at J, with 12 bases between the two ends. As DNA, the CDR3 is TGTGCCAGCGGTCCGGACACAAACTATGGCTACACCTTC. Translated, it gives CASGPDTNYGYTF.

This clonotype was seen once. The rearrangement joins TRBV4-3 to TRBJ2-7; 10 bases align to TRBD1. V was pared by 3 bases and J by 0 bases, with 5 bases of the junction left unmatched. Germline assignment: CDR1 LGHNA and CDR2 YSLEER. The CDR3 runs to 16 residues. DNA of the CDR3: TGCGCCAGCAGCCAGGACAGGGGGTTGAGCTCCTACGAGCAGTACTTC. Its translation: CASSQDRGLSSYEQYF.

This clonotype was seen more than once but under ten times. This chain joins TRBV20-1 and TRBJ1-1; weak D call: TRBD1 (6 bases). This CDR3 comprises 13 residues. The germline V gene encodes CDR1 DFQATT and CDR2 SNEGSKA (reference sequence). V lost 5 bases, J lost 3 bases, and 13 bases lay in between. The CDR3 protein is CSAETGRDTEAFF. CDR3 nucleotide sequence: TGCAGTGCTGAAACAGGGAGGGACACTGAAGCTTTCTTT.

V is TRBV30 and J is TRBJ2-7; D gene unclear. Between the trimmed V and J ends, which lost 3 bases and 0 bases, there was a span of 9 bases. This CDR3 is built from 13 residues. In germline, CDR1 is GTSNPN, CDR2 SVGIG (reference sequence). The CDR3 sequence: CAWSSLLSYEQYF. CDR3 nucleotide sequence: TGTGCCTGGAGCTCCCTGCTCTCCTACGAGCAGTACTTC.

This clonotype has ten or more counts. The chain recombines TRBV28 with TRBJ1-2; TRBD1 aligns across 7 bases. V gave up 3 bases and J gave up 7 bases; unmatched junction bases: 5. The CDR3 is 13 residues long. Germline loops: CDR1 MDHEN, CDR2 SYDVKM. CDR3 DNA: TGTGCCAGCAGTTTGCACAGGGGATCTGGCTACACCTTC. Translated, it gives CASSLHRGSGYTF.